A selection of T cell receptor beta chains follows, all from one sample in a study of T cell repertoires in cytomegalovirus infection. The antigens of these receptors remain unknown. Via MiXCR, TCRdb re-called the reads, giving one row per CDR3 protein. The sample has roughly 220,000 distinct CDR3 sequences, 30% to 45% seen once. The starting material was CD8+ T cells from cultured PBMCs, obtained from culture after CMV antigen stimulation. The receptors were gathered from a human donor in good health (CMV status not recorded). Some clones in this sample may be carry-over from other donors' samples. The CDR3 runs from the conserved cysteine through the conserved F or W. The D gene is left open where the match is weak. Only some rows state a clone size, as once, few, many or a class for expanded clones.

>TRBV4-2|TRBJ1-1|-|-
TGTGCCAGCAGCCCCGGTGACCCCACTGAAGCTTTCTTT
CASSPGDPTEAFF
>TRBV10-3|TRBJ1-1|TRBD1|-
TGTGCCATCAAGTCGGTACAGGGGGGGACTGTAGCTTTCTTT
CAIKSVQGGTVAFF
>TRBV7-8|TRBJ2-1|-|few
TGTGCCAGCAGCCCCCCATCCAGCTCCTACAATGAGCAGTTCTTC
CASSPPSSSYNEQFF
>TRBV10-3|TRBJ1-1|-|-
TGTGCCATCAGATCCACGAGGCAGAGGGCTGAAGCTTTCTTT
CAIRSTRQRAEAFF
>TRBV4-1|TRBJ1-5|-|few
TGCGCCAGCAGCCAAGATACGGGTTCGGGACAGCCCCAGCATTTT
CASSQDTGSGQPQHF
>TRBV4-3|TRBJ2-1|-|-
TGCGCCAGCAGCCTTCCTCGGGGGAATGAGCAGTTCTTC
CASSLPRGNEQFF
>TRBV7-6|TRBJ1-5|-|-
TGTGCCAGCAGCTCAGGGTCGGGGGGCTATCAGCCCCAGCATTTT
CASSSGSGGYQPQHF
>TRBV12-3/TRBV12-4|TRBJ1-5|TRBD1|few
TGTGCCAGCAGTTTACAGGGGGGAATCGTGGGAAGCAATCAGCCCCAGCATTTT
CASSLQGGIVGSNQPQHF
>TRBV19|TRBJ2-1|TRBD1|few
TGTGCCAGTAGTATGTCCCGGGACAGTACAGACAATGAGCAGTTCTTC
CASSMSRDSTDNEQFF
>TRBV5-4|TRBJ1-1|-|-
TGTGCCAGCAGTCCCCTCGGGGGAGGGAACACTGAAGCTTTCTTT
CASSPLGGGNTEAFF
>TRBV27|TRBJ1-1|-|few
TGTGCCAGCAGTTCACGTTCCGGGTTCCCGGCCACTGAAGCTTTCTTT
CASSSRSGFPATEAFF
>TRBV7-9|TRBJ2-7|-|few
TGTGCCAGCAGCTCGGGATCGACCTACGAGCAGTACTTC
CASSSGSTYEQYF
>TRBV7-9|TRBJ2-1|-|-
TGTGCCAGCAGCTTTCCGGGACACAGGCTTCAGGCAGGGGGGGGCACCAATGAGCAGTTCTTC
CASSFPGHRLQAGGGTNEQFF
>TRBV7-8|TRBJ1-2|-|many
TGTGCCAGCAGCTCCCCTCGGGCGTCGGACTATGGCTACACCTTC
CASSSPRASDYGYTF
>TRBV7-6|TRBJ2-7|-|-
TGTGCCAGCACCCTAAGGGACCGCTCATACGAGCAGTACTTC
CASTLRDRSYEQYF
>TRBV6-6|TRBJ2-5|-|few
TGTGCCAGCAGCCCCGGGACAACTGAGACCCAGTACTTC
CASSPGTTETQYF
>TRBV14|TRBJ2-3|-|-
TGTGCCAGCAGCCAAGTGCGACGGACAGATACGCAGTATTTT
CASSQVRRTDTQYF
>TRBV7-7|TRBJ2-2|TRBD1|few
TGTGCTAGCAGTTCTGGACAGGGCGGAGGCACCGGGGAGCTGTTTTTT
CASSSGQGGGTGELFF
>TRBV20-1|TRBJ2-1|-|-
TGCAGTGCTAGAGAGAGCTACTACTCCTACAATGAGCAGTTCTTC
CSARESYYSYNEQFF
>TRBV27|TRBJ2-7|TRBD2|-
TGTGCCAGCAGTCAGGGACTAGCAGACTACGAGCAGTACTTC
CASSQGLADYEQYF
>TRBV7-9|TRBJ1-1|TRBD1|-
TGTGCCAGCAGCTTAGTCCAGGGGGCGCTGGACACTGAAGCTTTCTTT
CASSLVQGALDTEAFF
>TRBV19|TRBJ2-1|TRBD1|few
TGTGCCAGTACCGACAGGGGACAGGGGGCCGTGGATGAGCAGTTCTTC
CASTDRGQGAVDEQFF